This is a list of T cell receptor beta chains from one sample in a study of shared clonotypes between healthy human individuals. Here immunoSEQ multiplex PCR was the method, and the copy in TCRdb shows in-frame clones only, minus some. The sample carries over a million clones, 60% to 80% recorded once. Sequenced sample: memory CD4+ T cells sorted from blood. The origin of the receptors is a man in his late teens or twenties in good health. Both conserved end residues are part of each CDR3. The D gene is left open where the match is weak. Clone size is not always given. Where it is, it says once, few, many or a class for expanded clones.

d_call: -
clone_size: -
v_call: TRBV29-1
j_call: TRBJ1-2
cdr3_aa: CSVDRGYGYTF
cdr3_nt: TGCAGCGTTGACCGCGGCTATGGCTACACCTTC

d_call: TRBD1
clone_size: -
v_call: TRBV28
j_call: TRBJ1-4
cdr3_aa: CASKGQTNEKLFF
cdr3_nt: TGTGCCTCCAAGGGACAGACGAATGAAAAACTGTTTTTT

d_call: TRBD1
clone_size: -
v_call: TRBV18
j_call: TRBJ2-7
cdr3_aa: CASSPSRGPSYEQYF
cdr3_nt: TGTGCCAGCTCACCAAGTAGGGGGCCCAGCTACGAGCAGTACTTC

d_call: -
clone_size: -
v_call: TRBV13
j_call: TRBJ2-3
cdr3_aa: CASSVGTPPEYF
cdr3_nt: TGTGCCAGCAGCGTCGGGACTCCGCCTGAGTATTTT

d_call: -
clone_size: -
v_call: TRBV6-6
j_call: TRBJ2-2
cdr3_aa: CASRQGSGELFF
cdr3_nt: TGTGCCAGCAGACAGGGTTCCGGGGAGCTGTTTTTT

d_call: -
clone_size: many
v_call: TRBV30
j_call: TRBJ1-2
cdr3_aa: CAWSTQEGGGYTF
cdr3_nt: TGTGCCTGGAGTACGCAAGAGGGAGGCGGCTACACCTTC

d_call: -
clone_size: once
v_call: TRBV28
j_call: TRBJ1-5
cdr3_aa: CASSPHRGNQPQHF
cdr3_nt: TGTGCCAGCAGTCCTCACAGGGGCAATCAGCCCCAGCATTTT

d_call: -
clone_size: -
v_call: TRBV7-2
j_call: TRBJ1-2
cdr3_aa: CANGDFGGYTF
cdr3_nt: TGTGCCAACGGGGACTTCGGCGGCTACACCTTC

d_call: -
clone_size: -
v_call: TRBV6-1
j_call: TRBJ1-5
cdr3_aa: CASSDGINQPQHF
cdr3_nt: TGTGCCAGCAGTGACGGGATCAATCAGCCCCAGCATTTT

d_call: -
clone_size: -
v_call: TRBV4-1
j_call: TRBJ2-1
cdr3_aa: CASSQDPRVKGFDEQFF
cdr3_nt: TGCGCCAGCAGCCAAGATCCCCGAGTGAAAGGATTCGATGAGCAGTTCTTC

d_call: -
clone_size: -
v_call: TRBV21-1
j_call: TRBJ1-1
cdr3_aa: CASSCLKPNGHGNTEAFF
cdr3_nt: TGTGCCAGCAGCTGCCTAAAACCCAATGGTCACGGGAACACTGAAGCTTTCTTT

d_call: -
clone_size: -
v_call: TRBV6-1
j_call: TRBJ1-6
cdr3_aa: CASSEAGNSPLHF
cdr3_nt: TGTGCCAGCAGTGAAGCGGGTAATTCACCCCTCCACTTT

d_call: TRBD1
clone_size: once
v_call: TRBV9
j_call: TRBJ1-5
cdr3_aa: CASSSGQNSNQPQHF
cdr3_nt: TGTGCCAGCAGCTCGGGACAGAACAGCAATCAGCCCCAGCATTTT

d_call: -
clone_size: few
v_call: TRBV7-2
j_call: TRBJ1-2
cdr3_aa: CASSFETRGIYNGYTF
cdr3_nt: TGTGCCAGCAGCTTTGAGACACGGGGGATTTATAATGGCTACACCTTC

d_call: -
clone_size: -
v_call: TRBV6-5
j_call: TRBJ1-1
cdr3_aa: CASSYSLGGETEAFF
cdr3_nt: TGTGCCAGCAGTTACTCGCTGGGGGGAGAAACTGAAGCTTTCTTT

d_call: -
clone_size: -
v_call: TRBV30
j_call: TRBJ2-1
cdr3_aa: CAWARGESYNEQFF
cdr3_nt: TGTGCCTGGGCTAGGGGGGAGTCCTACAATGAGCAGTTCTTC

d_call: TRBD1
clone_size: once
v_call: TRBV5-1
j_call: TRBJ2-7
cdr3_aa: CASSLGQESGEQYF
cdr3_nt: TGCGCCAGCAGCCTCGGACAGGAATCGGGGGAGCAGTACTTC

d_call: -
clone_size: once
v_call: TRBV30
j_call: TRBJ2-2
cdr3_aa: CAWSQWQGSVGELFF
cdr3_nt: TGTGCCTGGAGTCAGTGGCAGGGGAGTGTTGGGGAGCTGTTTTTT

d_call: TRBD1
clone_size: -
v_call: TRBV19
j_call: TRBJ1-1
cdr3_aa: CASSIGRTGGMNTEAFF
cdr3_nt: TGTGCCAGTAGTATAGGCCGGACAGGGGGGATGAACACTGAAGCTTTCTTT

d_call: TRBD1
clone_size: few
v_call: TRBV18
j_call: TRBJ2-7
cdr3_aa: CASSPTGNSYEQYF
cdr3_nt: TGTGCCAGCTCACCGACAGGGAACTCCTACGAGCAGTACTTC

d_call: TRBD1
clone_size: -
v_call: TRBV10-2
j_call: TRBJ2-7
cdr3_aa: CASSPDRVREQYF
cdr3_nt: TGCGCCAGCAGCCCTGACAGGGTCCGCGAGCAGTACTTC

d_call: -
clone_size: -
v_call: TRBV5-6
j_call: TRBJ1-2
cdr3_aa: CASSLRGLEGYTF
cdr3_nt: TGTGCCAGCAGCTTGAGGGGTTTAGAGGGCTACACCTTC

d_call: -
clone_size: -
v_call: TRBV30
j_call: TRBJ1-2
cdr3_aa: CAWRRFREGYTF
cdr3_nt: TGTGCCTGGAGGCGATTCAGGGAGGGCTACACCTTC

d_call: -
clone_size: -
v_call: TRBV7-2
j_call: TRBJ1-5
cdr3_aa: CASSLDGTAVQAQHF
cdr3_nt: TGTGCCAGCAGCTTAGATGGGACGGCAGTGCAGGCCCAGCATTTT

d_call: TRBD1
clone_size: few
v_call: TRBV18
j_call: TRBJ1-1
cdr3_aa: CASSQQGNGEAFF
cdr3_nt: TGTGCCAGCTCACAACAGGGGAACGGTGAAGCTTTCTTT

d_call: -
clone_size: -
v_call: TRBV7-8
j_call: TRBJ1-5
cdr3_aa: CASSPNSNQPQHF
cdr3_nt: TGTGCCAGCAGCCCCAATAGCAATCAGCCCCAGCATTTT

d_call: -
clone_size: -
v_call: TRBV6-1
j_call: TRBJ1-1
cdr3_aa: CASSQGYTEAFF
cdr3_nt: TGTGCCAGCAGTCAGGGGTACACTGAAGCTTTCTTT

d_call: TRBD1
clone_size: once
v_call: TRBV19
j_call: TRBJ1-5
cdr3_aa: CASSFLGQGANQPQHF
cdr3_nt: TGTGCCAGTAGTTTCCTGGGACAGGGGGCGAATCAGCCCCAGCATTTT

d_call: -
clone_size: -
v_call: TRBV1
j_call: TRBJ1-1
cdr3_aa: CTSSLRVTEAFF
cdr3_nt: TGCACCAGCAGCCTCAGGGTTACAGAAGCTTTCTTT

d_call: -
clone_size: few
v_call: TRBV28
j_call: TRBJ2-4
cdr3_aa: CASSRAAKNIQYF
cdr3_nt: TGTGCCAGCAGTAGGGCAGCCAAAAACATTCAGTACTTC

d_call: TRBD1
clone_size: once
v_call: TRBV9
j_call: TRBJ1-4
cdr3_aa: CASTTSPTGANEKLFF
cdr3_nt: TGTGCCAGCACCACCTCCCCGACAGGGGCAAATGAAAAACTGTTTTTT

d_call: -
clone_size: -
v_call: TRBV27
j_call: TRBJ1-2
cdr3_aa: CASSFRGSYGYTF
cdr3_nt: TGTGCCAGCAGTTTCCGGGGTAGCTATGGCTACACCTTC

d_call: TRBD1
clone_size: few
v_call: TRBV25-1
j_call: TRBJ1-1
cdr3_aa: CASSAGTGTEAFF
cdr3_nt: TGTGCCAGCAGCGCCGGGACAGGCACTGAAGCTTTCTTT

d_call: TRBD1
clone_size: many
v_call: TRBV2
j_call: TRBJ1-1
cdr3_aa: CASGPTGADTEAFF
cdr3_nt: TGTGCCAGCGGGCCCACAGGGGCGGACACTGAAGCTTTCTTT

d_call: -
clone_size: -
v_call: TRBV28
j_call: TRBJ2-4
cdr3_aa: CASSLISGQGLNIQYF
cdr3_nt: TGTGCCAGCAGTTTAATTTCCGGACAAGGGCTAAACATTCAGTACTTC

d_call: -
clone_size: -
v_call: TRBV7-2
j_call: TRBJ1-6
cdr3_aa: CASSPGGWPTYNSPLHF
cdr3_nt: TGTGCCAGCAGCCCGGGGGGATGGCCGACTTATAATTCACCCCTCCACTTT

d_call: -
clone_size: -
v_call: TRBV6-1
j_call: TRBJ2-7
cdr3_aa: CASSVGQPISYEQYF
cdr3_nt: TGTGCCAGCAGTGTTGGGCAGCCGATCTCCTACGAGCAGTACTTC

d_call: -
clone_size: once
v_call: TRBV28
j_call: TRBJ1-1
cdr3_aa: CASSSGTYTEAFF
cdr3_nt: TGTGCCAGCAGTTCAGGGACCTACACTGAAGCTTTCTTT

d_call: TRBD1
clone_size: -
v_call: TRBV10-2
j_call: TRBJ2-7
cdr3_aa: CASSRTGGDYEQYF
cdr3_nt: TGCGCCAGCAGCCGGACAGGGGGGGACTACGAGCAGTACTTC

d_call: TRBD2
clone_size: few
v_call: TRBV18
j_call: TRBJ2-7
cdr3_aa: CASSPRTSVVEQYF
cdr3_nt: TGTGCCAGCTCACCTAGGACTAGCGTCGTCGAGCAGTACTTC

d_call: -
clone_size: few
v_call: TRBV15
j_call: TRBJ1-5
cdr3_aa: CATRVGAGSNQPQHF
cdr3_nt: TGTGCCACCAGGGTCGGGGCGGGTAGCAATCAGCCCCAGCATTTT

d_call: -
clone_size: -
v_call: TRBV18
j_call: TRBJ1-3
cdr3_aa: CASSPPAGAGNTIYF
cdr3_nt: TGTGCCAGCTCACCACCTGCGGGTGCTGGAAACACCATATATTTT

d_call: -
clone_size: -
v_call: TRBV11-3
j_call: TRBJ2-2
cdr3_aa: CASSSQGTGELFF
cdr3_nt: TGTGCCAGCAGCTCTCAGGGGACCGGGGAGCTGTTTTTT